What follows are 18 T cell receptor beta chains derived from one specimen sequenced in a study of post-analysis software for immune sequencing data. General observations from the study: There were a handful of TRBV segments more frequent in patients than controls, and TRBV5-6, TRBV5-1 and TRBV20-1 were among them.

Their antigen targets remain unknown. Carried by the TCR beta cDNA libraries were unique molecular identifiers. TCRdb called the PCR reads again in MiXCR, with one record for every CDR3 protein. This sample yields 600,000 to 700,000 distinct CDR3 sequences, of which approximately 60% are seen a single time; approximately 11% belongs to the top ten. Source material: blood. These receptors were taken from a girl aged 2 to 10 with multiple sclerosis.

The chain employs TRBV7-9 and TRBJ2-1; the D is unclear. V lost 5 bases to trimming and J lost 4 bases, with 9 bases between them. The CDR3 length is 13 residues. In germline, CDR1 is SEHNR, CDR2 FQNEAQ (reference sequence). CDR3 coding DNA: TGTGCCAGCAGCGCAGGAACATACAATGAGCAGTTCTTC. This sequence encodes CASSAGTYNEQFF.

The chain employs TRBV20-1 and TRBJ2-4, with 9 nucleotides matching TRBD2. Trimming removed 3 bases from V and 7 bases from J; junction bases left unmatched: 4. Germline loops: CDR1 DFQATT, CDR2 SNEGSKA (reference sequence). There are 13 residues in the CDR3. The CDR3, as DNA: TGCAGTGCTAGTCTAGCGGGAAAGAACATTCAGTACTTC. Translating it yields CSASLAGKNIQYF.

The chain links TRBV29-1 to TRBJ2-1, with D perhaps given as TRBD1 or TRBD2 (6 bases each). The CDR3 extends over 15 amino acids. Germline loops: CDR1 SQVTM, CDR2 ANQGSEA. The V and J ends lost 3 bases and 6 bases respectively, with 18 bases between them. CDR3 DNA sequence: TGCAGCGTTGAGGTGACCGGGGGCAATATCAATGAGCAGTTCTTC. Translating gives CSVEVTGGNINEQFF.

This clonotype was observed a few times. The chain recombines TRBV4-2 with TRBJ2-5, with 7 bases fitting TRBD2. Trimming cost V 0 bases and J 4 bases; bases outside gene matches: 5. The CDR3 extends over 15 amino acids. Germline V lookup: CDR1 LGHNA, CDR2 YNFKEQ. CDR3 loop: CASSQDRGEGETQYF. The DNA of the CDR3 is TGTGCCAGCAGCCAAGATCGAGGGGAGGGAGAGACCCAGTACTTC.

V and J are TRBV28 and TRBJ2-5; TRBD2 is a possible D gene (5 bases). Germline-derived CDR1 and CDR2 are MDHEN and SYDVKM. Trimming removed 3 bases from V and 2 bases from J, with 16 bases in between. This CDR3 has 16 amino acids. The CDR3 region is CASSFRTRSGQETQYF. The CDR3 DNA follows: TGTGCCAGCAGTTTTCGGACCAGGTCGGGGCAAGAGACCCAGTACTTC.

This rearrangement joins TRBV2 to TRBJ2-1; 7 bases match TRBD2. The ends lost 6 bases at V and 7 bases at J; junction bases unmatched: 9. Germline CDR1 SNHLY, CDR2 FYNNEI. This CDR3 region has 14 residues. Here the CDR3 reads CASRELVGGNEQFF. The CDR3 DNA reads TGTGCCAGCAGGGAATTAGTGGGGGGGAATGAGCAGTTCTTC.

The chain links TRBV7-9 to TRBJ2-7; tentative D call: TRBD2 (5 bases). V lost 3 bases and J lost 2, with 14 bases in between. The CDR3 consists of 15 residues. Looked up from germline, CDR1 is SEHNR and CDR2 is FQNEAQ (reference sequence). The DNA of the CDR3 is TGTGCCAGCAGCTTGGGGAGCGGACTGGCCTACGAGCAGTACTTC. Protein: CASSLGSGLAYEQYF.

The chain uses TRBV6-5 and TRBJ1-5; D not resolved. The length of the CDR3 is 14 residues. Germline CDR1 MNHEY, CDR2 SVGAGI. V was pared by 4 bases and J by 4 bases, with 11 bases between. The CDR3 reads CASSSPSANQPQHF. The CDR3 DNA follows: TGTGCCAGCAGTTCCCCCTCGGCGAATCAGCCCCAGCATTTT.

This clonotype occurred a few times. The V call is TRBV28, the J call TRBJ2-3; TRBD2 matches 16 bases. The CDR3 covers 19 residues. The V and J ends lost 4 bases and 5 bases, in that order; junction bases with no gene match: 12. Germline CDR1 reads MDHEN; CDR2 reads SYDVKM. CDR3 residues: CASSSGTSGRARFGDTQYF. Here the CDR3 DNA reads TGTGCCAGCAGTTCTGGGACTAGCGGGAGGGCGCGTTTTGGAGATACGCAGTATTTT.

The chain uses TRBV29-1 and TRBJ1-2, with D uncertain. Deletions cut 3 bases from V and 3 bases from J, with 14 bases between. Germline V lookup: CDR1 SQVTM, CDR2 ANQGSEA. The CDR3 extends over 14 amino acids. DNA for the CDR3: TGCAGCGTTGACACCGGGGATGGGGACTATGGCTACACCTTC. As protein: CSVDTGDGDYGYTF.

The chain couples TRBV5-1 to TRBJ2-1; the match to TRBD2 covers 10 bases. The CDR3 consists of 19 residues. CDR1 is SGHRS, CDR2 YFSETQ, per germline. The junction had 16 bases not matched to a gene; V was cut back by 4 bases and J by 3 bases. DNA for the CDR3: TGCGCCAGCAGCCTTCGGTCTAGCGGGAGTCCCCTCAACTACAATGAGCAGTTCTTC. It specifies CASSLRSSGSPLNYNEQFF.

This sequence joins TRBV5-1 and TRBJ2-5; no clear D gene. The J call may be faulty, since TRBJ2-7 better matches the DNA end. Germline values: CDR1 SGHRS, CDR2 YFSETQ. There are 12 residues in the CDR3. The CDR3 bases are TGCGCCAGCAGCCCAGACATGAACGAGCAGTACTTC. Its protein product is CASSPDMNEQYF.

Only a few counts were recorded for this clonotype. J is TRBJ2-1 and V is TRBV11-3, with a tentative D call TRBD1 (6 bases). The germline V gene has CDR1 SGHNT and CDR2 YENEEA. V lost 5 bases and J lost 6, with 20 bases in between. CDR3 size: 16 residues. CDR3 sequence: CASSLWGQGGGNEQFF. The CDR3 region has the DNA TGTGCCAGCAGCCTCTGGGGGCAGGGCGGCGGCAATGAGCAGTTCTTC.

This chain joins TRBV29-1 and TRBJ2-3; D gene uncertain. Trimming shortened V by 6 bases and J by 3 bases, and 19 bases separated the two germline ends. Germline assignment: CDR1 SQVTM and CDR2 ANQGSEA. The CDR3 is 15 residues long. CDR3 protein: CSVAWSLERTDTQYF. The CDR3 DNA is TGCAGCGTGGCCTGGAGCCTTGAGAGGACAGATACGCAGTATTTT.

The chain links TRBV29-1 to TRBJ1-1, with D uncertain. CDR1 SQVTM and CDR2 ANQGSEA come from the germline V gene. CDR3 length equals 12 residues. With 6 bases removed from V and 0 bases from J, the gap between germline ends came to 8 bases. In DNA form, the CDR3 reads TGCAGCGTCCCCGGGATGAACACTGAAGCTTTCTTT. The encoded protein is CSVPGMNTEAFF.

The V gene is TRBV12-3 or TRBV12-4, the J gene TRBJ2-1; TRBD2 matches at 7 bases. The V gene end was trimmed by 6 bases and the J gene end by 3 bases; junction bases not matched to a gene: 8. The CDR3 consists of 15 residues. CDR3 sequence: CASSPSGVVYNEQFF. CDR3 nucleotides: TGTGCCAGCAGCCCGAGCGGGGTAGTCTACAATGAGCAGTTCTTC.

The chain links TRBV6-5 to TRBJ2-1; D gene uncertain. In germline, CDR1 is MNHEY, CDR2 SVGAGI. The CDR3 has 13 amino acids. V lost 0 bases to trimming and J lost 10 bases, with 10 bases between them. The CDR3 sequence: CASSYSYSGEQFF. CDR3 DNA sequence: TGTGCCAGCAGTTACTCGTACTCAGGCGAGCAGTTCTTC.

The chain carries TRBV5-1 and TRBJ2-7, with 13 bases that match TRBD2. With 4 bases clipped from V and 3 bases from J, the junction kept 4 bases outside the gene matches. Germline loops: CDR1 SGHRS, CDR2 YFSETQ. CDR3 length equals 15 residues. CDR3: CASSKGLAGYYEQYF. CDR3 DNA: TGCGCCAGCAGCAAGGGACTAGCGGGGTACTACGAGCAGTACTTC.